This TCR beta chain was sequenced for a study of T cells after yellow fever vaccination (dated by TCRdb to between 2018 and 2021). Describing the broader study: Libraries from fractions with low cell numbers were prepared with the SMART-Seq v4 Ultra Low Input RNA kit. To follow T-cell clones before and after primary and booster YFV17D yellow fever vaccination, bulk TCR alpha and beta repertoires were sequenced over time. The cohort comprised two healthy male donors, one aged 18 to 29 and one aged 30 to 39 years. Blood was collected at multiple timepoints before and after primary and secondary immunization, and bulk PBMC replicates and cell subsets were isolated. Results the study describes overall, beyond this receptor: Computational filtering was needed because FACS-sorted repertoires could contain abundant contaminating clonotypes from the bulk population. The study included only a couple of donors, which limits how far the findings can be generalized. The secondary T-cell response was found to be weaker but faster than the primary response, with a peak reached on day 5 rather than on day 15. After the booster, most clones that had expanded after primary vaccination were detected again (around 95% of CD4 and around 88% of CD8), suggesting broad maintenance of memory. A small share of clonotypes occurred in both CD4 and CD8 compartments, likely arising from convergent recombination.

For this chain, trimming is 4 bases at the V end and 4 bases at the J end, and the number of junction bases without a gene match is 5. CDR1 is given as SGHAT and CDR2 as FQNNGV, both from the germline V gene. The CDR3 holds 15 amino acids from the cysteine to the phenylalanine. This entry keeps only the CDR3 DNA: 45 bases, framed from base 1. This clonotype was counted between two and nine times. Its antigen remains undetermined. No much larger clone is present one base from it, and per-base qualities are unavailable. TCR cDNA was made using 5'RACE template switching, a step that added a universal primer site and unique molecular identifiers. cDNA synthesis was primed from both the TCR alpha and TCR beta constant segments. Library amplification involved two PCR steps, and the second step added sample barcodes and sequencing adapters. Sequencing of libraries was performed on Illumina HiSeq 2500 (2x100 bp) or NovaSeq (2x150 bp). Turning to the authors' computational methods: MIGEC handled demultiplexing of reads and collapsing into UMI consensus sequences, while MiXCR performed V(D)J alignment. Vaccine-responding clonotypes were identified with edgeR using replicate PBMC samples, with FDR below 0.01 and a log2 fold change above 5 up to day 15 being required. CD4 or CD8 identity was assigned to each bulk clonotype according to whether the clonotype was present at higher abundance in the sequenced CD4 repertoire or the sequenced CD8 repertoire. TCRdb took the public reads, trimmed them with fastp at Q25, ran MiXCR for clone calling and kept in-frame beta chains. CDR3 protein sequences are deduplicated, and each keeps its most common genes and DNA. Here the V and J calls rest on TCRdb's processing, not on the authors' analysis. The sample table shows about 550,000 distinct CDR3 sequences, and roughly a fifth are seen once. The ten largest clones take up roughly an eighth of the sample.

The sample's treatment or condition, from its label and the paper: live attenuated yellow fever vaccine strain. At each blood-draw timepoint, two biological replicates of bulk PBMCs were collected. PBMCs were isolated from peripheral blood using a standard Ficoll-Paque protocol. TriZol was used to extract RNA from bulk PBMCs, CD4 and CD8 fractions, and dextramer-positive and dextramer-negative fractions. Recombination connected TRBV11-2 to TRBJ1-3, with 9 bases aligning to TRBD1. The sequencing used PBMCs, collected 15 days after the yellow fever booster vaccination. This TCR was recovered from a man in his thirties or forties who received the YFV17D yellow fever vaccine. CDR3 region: CASSSQGAPGNTIYF. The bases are TGTGCCAGCAGCTCACAGGGGGCGCCGGGAAACACCATATATTTT.